These T cell receptor beta chains were read from a single sample in a study of chemoradiotherapy in HPV16-positive cancers. Clones were read by immunoSEQ multiplex PCR, and TCRdb kept only the in-frame ones, dropping some. The sample holds approximately 38,000 clones, 80% seen once. The material was blood, obtained from a patient who underwent chemoradiotherapy. The receptor set was obtained from a human donor with HPV-associated anogenital cancer. Each CDR3 is given with its conserved first and last residue. The D gene is left open where the match is weak. Size tells how often a clone was seen (once, few, many) or the class of an expanded clone, and some rows leave it out.

v_call	j_call	d_call	clone_size	cdr3_nt	cdr3_aa
TRBV11-1	TRBJ2-3	.	.	TGTGCCAGCAGCTTAGCTTTAAAGGGCACAGATACGCAGTATTTT	CASSLALKGTDTQYF
TRBV6-6	TRBJ2-3	.	.	TGTGCCAGCAGTTACCCGGGACGACAACTAGGGGGTACGCAGTATTTT	CASSYPGRQLGGTQYF
TRBV29-1	TRBJ2-1	TRBD2	.	TGCAGCGTGAGGACTAGCGGGGGGCCCAATGAGCAGTTCTTC	CSVRTSGGPNEQFF
TRBV5-1	TRBJ2-1	.	once	TGCGCCAGCAGCTTTACGGGCGGAAATAACAATGAGCAGTTCTTC	CASSFTGGNNNEQFF
TRBV5-1	TRBJ2-5	TRBD2	.	TGCGCCAGCAGCTTGGAATTACTAGCGGGGCGAGAGACCCAGTACTTC	CASSLELLAGRETQYF
TRBV7-6	TRBJ2-6	.	.	TGTGCCAGCAGCCCCGGACTCGGGGGGGCCAACGTCCTGACTTTC	CASSPGLGGANVLTF
TRBV11-2	TRBJ2-1	TRBD2	.	TGTGCCAGCAGCTCCCCCGGGACTAGCGGGGGGTTGAATGAGCAGTTCTTC	CASSSPGTSGGLNEQFF
TRBV7-9	TRBJ2-7	.	.	TGTGCCAGCAGCTCCCGACAAGGGTGGTCCTACGAGCAGTACTTC	CASSSRQGWSYEQYF
TRBV5-6	TRBJ2-1	.	.	TGTGCCAGCAGCTCACTTAATCTGCTGGGCAATGAGCAGTTCTTC	CASSSLNLLGNEQFF
TRBV5-6	TRBJ2-1	TRBD1	.	TGTGCCAGCAGCCCGCCGGGACAGGGAATATACAATGAGCAGTTCTTC	CASSPPGQGIYNEQFF